These 24 T cell receptor beta chains were sequenced from one sample in a study of T cell responses to AZD1222 COVID-19 vaccine. The table came from immunoSEQ multiplex PCR; TCRdb's copy has only in-frame clones and leaves some out. The table has roughly 60,000 clones, about 74% seen once. Source: peripheral blood, taken 28 days after the second AZD1222 dose. The receptors stem from an adult who received the AZD1222 COVID-19 vaccine.

V is TRBV5-6 and J is TRBJ2-7; D unclear. From germline, CDR1 is SGHDT and CDR2 YYEEEE. The CDR3 is made up of 15 amino acids. The germline V and J ends were trimmed by 5 bases and 5 bases, with 20 bases remaining between them. The CDR3 reads CASSLQRNVHDEQYF. The CDR3 nucleotides are TGTGCCAGCAGTCTCCAGAGGAATGTCCACGACGAGCAGTACTTC.

The rearrangement uses TRBV5-4 and TRBJ1-2; the match to TRBD1 covers 7 bases. Germline CDR1 is SGHNT and CDR2 is YYREEE (reference sequence). The junction had 7 bases not matched to a gene; V was cut back by 2 bases and J by 0 bases. The CDR3 is 16 residues long. The CDR3 here is CASSLGGAPSNYGYTF. CDR3 sequence (DNA): TGTGCCAGCAGCTTAGGGGGCGCCCCGTCTAACTATGGCTACACCTTC.

This chain uses TRBV28 with TRBJ1-4; D is ambiguous. Per the germline V gene, CDR1 is MDHEN and CDR2 is SYDVKM. CDR3 size: 16 residues. Trimming removed 6 bases from V and 4 bases from J, with 18 bases in between. The CDR3 loop is CASRKKLVTNNEKLFF. DNA of the CDR3: TGTGCCAGCAGGAAAAAGCTGGTTACCAATAATGAAAAACTGTTTTTT. Based on the CDR3 plus reference TRBV28 and TRBJ1-4, the full variable domain is DVKVTQSSRYLVKRTGEKVFLECVQDMDHENMFWYRQDPGLGLRLIYFSYDVKMKEKGDIPEGYSVSREKKERFSLILESASTNQTSMYLCASRKKLVTNNEKLFFGSGTQLSVL.

The J gene is TRBJ1-2, the V gene TRBV6-6, with a possible D match to TRBD1 (5 bases). CDR1 is MNHNY, CDR2 SVGAGI, per germline (reference sequence). The CDR3 sequence is 13 residues long. The germline V and J ends were trimmed by 4 bases and 6 bases, with 12 bases remaining between them. The CDR3 DNA sequence: TGTGCCAGCAGTTTAGAGGGGAGTAATGGCTACACCTTC. This codes for CASSLEGSNGYTF.

A single count supports this clone. This rearrangement joins TRBV6-4 to TRBJ1-5, with D perhaps matching TRBD1 (6 bases). Trimming cost V 5 bases and J 4 bases, with 18 bases left between them. From germline, CDR1 is MRHNA and CDR2 SNTAGT. The CDR3 consists of 16 residues. CDR3 DNA: TGTGCCAGCAGTACAGGGCGTAATTTACTAAATCAGCCCCAGCATTTT. It encodes CASSTGRNLLNQPQHF.

The gene calls are TRBV28 and TRBJ2-7, with 9 bases matching TRBD1. CDR1 and CDR2 (germline): MDHEN, SYDVKM. J lost 2 bases, V lost 4 bases, and 6 bases had no gene match. This CDR3 spans 15 amino acids. The CDR3 nucleotides read TGTGCCAGCAGTTATCCGGGACAGGGCCCCTACGAGCAGTACTTC. It translates to CASSYPGQGPYEQYF.

This chain connects TRBV19 to TRBJ1-1; D not certain. V was cut by 11 bases and J by 3 bases, with 16 bases left in between. There are 13 residues in the CDR3. CDR1 is LNHDA, CDR2 SQIVND, per germline (reference sequence). This CDR3 reads CASAPTWDTEAFF. In DNA, the CDR3 is TGTGCCTCCGCCCCAACTTGGGACACTGAAGCTTTCTTT.

This clone was observed a few times. The V call is TRBV5-1, the J call TRBJ2-3, with TRBD2 as a possible D gene (6 bases). Germline-derived CDR1 and CDR2 are SGHRS and YFSETQ. V was trimmed by 0 bases and J by 1 base, leaving 9 bases between them. The CDR3 totals 15 residues. CDR3 region: CASSLVTGGTDTQYF. The CDR3 DNA sequence: TGCGCCAGCAGCTTGGTGACGGGGGGCACAGATACGCAGTATTTT.

The chain carries TRBV12-3 or TRBV12-4 and TRBJ2-5, with D perhaps TRBD1 (5 bases). The V gene lost 6 bases and the J gene lost 5 bases, with 13 bases spanning the gap. The CDR3 has 13 amino acids. The CDR3 loop reads CASSLGQKETQYF. CDR3 sequence (DNA): TGTGCCAGCAGCTTGGGGCAGAAGGAGACCCAGTACTTC.

The chain recombines TRBV2 with TRBJ1-3; D remains ambiguous. CDR1 is SNHLY and CDR2 is FYNNEI in the germline V gene. CDR3 size: 14 residues. Trimming cost V 6 bases and J 0 bases, with 9 bases left between them. The CDR3 region has the DNA TGTGCCAGCAGCGCGGACCGCTCTGGAAACACCATATATTTT. Translation: CASSADRSGNTIYF.

The chain combines TRBV6-6 with TRBJ2-2; D remains ambiguous. Trimming cost V 1 base and J 1 base, with 4 bases left between them. The CDR3 length is 14 residues. The germline CDR1 and CDR2 sequences are MNHNY and SVGAGI (reference sequence). Written as DNA, the CDR3 is TGTGCCAGCAGTTACTACAGGAACACCGGGGAGCTGTTTTTT. Residues: CASSYYRNTGELFF.

The rearrangement joins TRBV12-3 or TRBV12-4 to TRBJ2-5; 10 bases agree with TRBD1. V lost 5 bases to trimming and J lost 7 bases; unmatched junction nucleotides: 4. This CDR3 contains 13 residues. The CDR3 coding sequence is TGTGCCAGCAGTGCCGGGACAGGGGTGACCCAGTACTTC. Residues: CASSAGTGVTQYF.

This clone was detected a few times. The rearrangement joins TRBV11-3 to TRBJ1-4, with 7 bases fitting TRBD1. CDR1 is SGHNT and CDR2 is YENEEA in the germline V gene. The CDR3 consists of 16 residues. Trimming at V came to 4 bases and at J to 8 bases, leaving 13 bases not matched to a gene. Here the CDR3 reads CASSSKGADLREKLFF. The CDR3 nucleotides are TGTGCCAGCAGCTCGAAGGGGGCGGACCTCAGGGAAAAACTGTTTTTT.

This chain connects TRBV20-1 to TRBJ2-3; 7 bases line up with TRBD2. V lost 1 base, J lost 9 bases, and 1 base stayed unmatched. This CDR3 comprises 11 residues. CDR1 DFQATT and CDR2 SNEGSKA come from the germline V gene (reference sequence). This CDR3 reads CSARGGGTQYF. The CDR3 DNA reads as TGCAGTGCTAGAGGGGGGGGAACGCAGTATTTT.

The J gene is TRBJ2-5, the V gene TRBV6-5; weak D call: TRBD1 (6 bases). Germline lookup yields CDR1 MNHEY and CDR2 SVGAGI. The CDR3 has 11 residues. With 11 bases removed from V and 2 bases from J, the gap between germline ends came to 9 bases. CDR3 region: CAGRGQETQYF. Written as DNA, the CDR3 is TGTGCCGGAAGGGGGCAAGAGACCCAGTACTTC.

The genes are TRBV7-9 and TRBJ1-5; D not certain. There are 15 residues in the CDR3. Trimming pared 3 bases from V and 0 bases from J, leaving 9 bases between. Germline V gives CDR1 SEHNR, CDR2 FQNEAQ (reference sequence). The CDR3 DNA reads TGTGCCAGCAGCTTGCTCGGCGATAGCAATCAGCCCCAGCATTTT. Translation: CASSLLGDSNQPQHF. Filled out from reference TRBV7-9 and TRBJ1-5, the complete variable domain reads DTGVSQNPRHKITKRGQNVTFRCDPISEHNRLYWYRQTLGQGPEFLTYFQNEAQLEKSRLLSDRFSAERPKGSFSTLEIQRTEQGDSAMYLCASSLLGDSNQPQHFGDGTRLSIL.

The V call is TRBV4-1, the J call TRBJ2-7; TRBD1 matches at 8 bases. Per the germline V gene, CDR1 is MGHRA and CDR2 is YSYEKL. The CDR3 has 15 amino acids. With 0 bases clipped from V and 5 bases from J, the junction kept 6 bases outside the gene matches. Here the CDR3 DNA reads TGCGCCAGCAGCCAAGAAGGTCAGGGGGCGGACGAGCAGTACTTC. It translates to CASSQEGQGADEQYF.

The chain recombines TRBV10-3 with TRBJ2-2; no clear D gene. Germline assignment: CDR1 ENHRY and CDR2 SYGVKD. CDR3 size: 16 residues. V was pared by 2 bases and J by 0 bases, with 10 bases between. This CDR3 reads CAISEMQLTNTGELFF. Here the CDR3 DNA reads TGTGCCATCAGTGAGATGCAGCTCACGAACACCGGGGAGCTGTTTTTT.

The gene calls are TRBV6-5 and TRBJ1-2, with D possibly being TRBD1 (5 bases). V was shortened by 0 bases and J by 4 bases, with 12 bases between the two germline ends. The CDR3 consists of 15 residues. Germline V gene data show CDR1 as MNHEY and CDR2 as SVGAGI. The CDR3, as DNA: TGTGCCAGCAGTTACTCGAATCGGGGGTCCTATGGCTACACCTTC. The encoded protein is CASSYSNRGSYGYTF.

The V call is TRBV19, the J call TRBJ2-1; either TRBD1 or TRBD2 may fit D (5 bases each). The CDR3 extends over 13 amino acids. Germline V CDR1 and CDR2: LNHDA, SQIVND (reference sequence). Trimming left V 3 bases short and J 8 bases short, with 11 bases between. CDR3 protein: CASSILGTYEQFF. The DNA for the CDR3 is TGTGCCAGTAGTATCCTCGGGACCTATGAGCAGTTCTTC.

The chain is built from TRBV7-3 and TRBJ2-7, with TRBD1 as a possible D gene (7 bases). Deletions cut 6 bases from V and 7 bases from J, with 13 bases between. The CDR3 is 12 amino acids. CDR1 and CDR2 (germline): SGHTA, FQGTGA. CDR3 in DNA: TGTGCCAGCAGTGGAGGGGGCGAGGAGCAGTACTTC. Its protein product is CASSGGGEEQYF. The whole variable domain, filled in from reference TRBV7-3 and TRBJ2-7, reads GAGVSQTPSNKVTEKGKYVELRCDPISGHTALYWYRQSLGQGPEFLIYFQGTGAADDSGLPNDRFFAVRPEGSVSTLKIQRTERGDSAVYLCASSGGGEEQYFGPGTRLTVT.

The J gene is TRBJ1-1, the V gene TRBV2; D call uncertain. The germline V gene has CDR1 SNHLY and CDR2 FYNNEI. Trimming left V 6 bases short and J 4 bases short, with 12 bases between. There are 13 residues in the CDR3. The CDR3 coding sequence is TGTGCCAGCAGACCCCGGGGTCGCACTGAAGCTTTCTTT. It codes for CASRPRGRTEAFF. Combining the CDR3 with reference TRBV2 and TRBJ1-1 gives the whole variable domain EPEVTQTPSHQVTQMGQEVILRCVPISNHLYFYWYRQILGQKVEFLVSFYNNEISEKSEIFDDQFSVERPDGSNFTLKIRSTKLEDSAMYFCASRPRGRTEAFFGQGTRLTVV.

This chain uses TRBV10-3 with TRBJ1-4, with D unresolved. The germline V gene has CDR1 ENHRY and CDR2 SYGVKD. The V end was cut by 4 bases, the J end by 0 bases, with 15 bases between. The CDR3 loop spans 17 amino acids. CDR3 DNA sequence: TGTGCCATCAGTGCGGCAGCTCATACTGCAACTAATGAAAAACTGTTTTTT. Its protein product is CAISAAAHTATNEKLFF.

CDR3 loop: CASSLEGTETQYF. The CDR3 DNA sequence: TGCGCCAGCAGCTTGGAAGGGACGGAGACCCAGTACTTC. The V gene is TRBV5-1, the J gene TRBJ2-5, with D possibly being TRBD1 or TRBD2 (5 bases each). The length of the CDR3 is 13 residues. Looked up from germline, CDR1 is SGHRS and CDR2 is YFSETQ. Deletions cut 0 bases from V and 5 bases from J, with 8 bases between.